This passage covers 24 T cell receptor beta chains from one sample sequenced in a study of control samples from healthy donors and cancer patients. Only in-frame clones appear in the TCRdb table, and some are missing; sequencing was by immunoSEQ multiplex PCR. The table lists about 180,000 clones, around 90% of them singletons, with roughly 2% in the top ten. The sequenced sample consisted of blood. All receptors derive from a woman between 40 and 50 years old in good health.

The chain is built from TRBV5-6 and TRBJ2-2; the D is unclear. Germline CDR1 reads SGHDT; CDR2 reads YYEEEE. CDR3 length equals 12 residues. Trimming stripped 4 bases from V and 2 bases from J, with 3 bases between. CDR3 amino acids: CASSLNTGELFF. The CDR3 coding sequence is TGTGCCAGCAGCCTTAACACCGGGGAGCTGTTTTTT.

The V and J genes are TRBV7-9 and TRBJ1-1, with a tentative D call TRBD1 (5 bases). Between the trimmed V and J ends, which lost 3 bases and 2 bases, there was a span of 13 bases. The length of the CDR3 is 15 residues. Germline CDR1 SEHNR, CDR2 FQNEAQ (reference sequence). The CDR3 loop is CASSFWRQGNTEAFF. The DNA for the CDR3 is TGTGCCAGCAGCTTTTGGCGGCAGGGAAACACTGAAGCTTTCTTT.

Here the CDR3 reads CASSPRGKTQYF. The CDR3 bases are TGTGCCAGCAGCCCCCGGGGGAAGACCCAGTACTTC. The chain has TRBV14 and TRBJ2-5, with D possibly TRBD2 on 6 matching bases. Between the trimmed V and J ends, which lost 4 bases and 6 bases, there was a span of 9 bases. The germline V gene encodes CDR1 SGHDN and CDR2 FVKESK. The CDR3 totals 12 residues. Looking up the rest from reference TRBV14 and TRBJ2-5 gives the full variable domain: EAGVTQFPSHSVIEKGQTVTLRCDPISGHDNLYWYRRVMGKEIKFLLHFVKESKQDESGMPNNRFLAERTGGTYSTLKVQPAELEDSGVYFCASSPRGKTQYFGPGTRLLVL.

Only one count was recorded for this clone. The V and J genes are TRBV2 and TRBJ2-2; D not certain. V lost 5 bases and J lost 4, with 8 bases in between. Germline V gives CDR1 SNHLY, CDR2 FYNNEI. The CDR3 is 13 amino acids. For the CDR3, the DNA is TGTGCCAGCAGTACGCGCGGCACCGGGGAGCTGTTTTTT. It yields the protein CASSTRGTGELFF.

This clone was recorded only once. The V call is TRBV5-4, the J call TRBJ1-4, with 11 bases fitting TRBD1. CDR1 is SGHNT, CDR2 YYREEE, per germline (reference sequence). CDR3 size: 15 residues. V lost 3 bases to trimming and J lost 3 bases; unmatched junction nucleotides: 1. The CDR3 coding sequence is TGTGCCAGCAGCTGGACAGGGGGCTCTAATGAAAAACTGTTTTTT. This gives the protein CASSWTGGSNEKLFF.

V is TRBV13 and J is TRBJ2-5; 11 bases are a match to TRBD2. CDR1 and CDR2 (germline): PRHDT, FYEKMQ (reference sequence). This CDR3 comprises 17 residues. V was pared by 0 bases and J by 1 base, with 4 bases of the junction left unmatched. This CDR3 is CASSLGSLAGGQETQYF. CDR3 bases: TGTGCCAGCAGCTTAGGCTCCCTAGCGGGGGGCCAAGAGACCCAGTACTTC.

This chain links TRBV2 with TRBJ1-2, with 12 nucleotides matching TRBD1. V was clipped by 3 bases and J by 9 bases; unmatched bases: 5. Per the germline V gene, CDR1 is SNHLY and CDR2 is FYNNEI. CDR3 length: 14 amino acids. CDR3 in DNA: TGTGCCAGCAGTGACCGGGACAGGGGGCCGAGCTACACCTTC. Translation: CASSDRDRGPSYTF. Full variable domain (rest looked up from reference TRBV2 and TRBJ1-2): EPEVTQTPSHQVTQMGQEVILRCVPISNHLYFYWYRQILGQKVEFLVSFYNNEISEKSEIFDDQFSVERPDGSNFTLKIRSTKLEDSAMYFCASSDRDRGPSYTFGSGTRLTVV.

This clone has just one count. The chain carries TRBV9 and TRBJ1-3, with D unclear. CDR3 length: 18 amino acids. Germline V gene data show CDR1 as SGDLS and CDR2 as YYNGEE. Trimming stripped 4 bases from V and 4 bases from J, with 24 bases between. CDR3 amino acids: CASSYSVSQEESGNTIYF. The CDR3 coding sequence is TGTGCCAGCAGCTATTCGGTATCCCAGGAAGAATCAGGAAACACCATATATTTT.

This sequence joins TRBV2 and TRBJ1-2; D is ambiguous. Germline CDR1 is SNHLY and CDR2 is FYNNEI. The V end lost 4 bases, the J end lost 8 bases, and 11 bases lay between the germline ends. The CDR3 is 12 residues long. The chain's CDR3 is CASSVVEYGYTF. The CDR3 bases are TGTGCCAGCAGTGTAGTGGAATACGGCTACACCTTC. Looking up the rest from reference TRBV2 and TRBJ1-2 gives the full variable domain: EPEVTQTPSHQVTQMGQEVILRCVPISNHLYFYWYRQILGQKVEFLVSFYNNEISEKSEIFDDQFSVERPDGSNFTLKIRSTKLEDSAMYFCASSVVEYGYTFGSGTRLTVV.

The chain has TRBV7-7 and TRBJ2-7; the D gene is possibly TRBD2 (5 bases). Germline V CDR1 and CDR2: SSHAT, FNYEAQ (reference sequence). The CDR3 consists of 14 residues. V lost 5 bases and J lost 4, with 15 bases in between. CDR3 amino acids: CASSPNVGDYEQYF. The CDR3 region has the DNA TGTGCCAGCAGCCCTAACGTCGGGGATTACGAGCAGTACTTC.

The gene calls are TRBV18 and TRBJ1-2; perhaps TRBD1 as D (6 bases). Trimming left V 0 bases short and J 4 bases short, with 18 bases between. From germline, CDR1 is KGHSH and CDR2 LQKENI. The CDR3 extends over 17 amino acids. The CDR3 region has the DNA TGTGCCAGCTCACCACCTCGACAGGAAACTCTTCTCTATGGCTACACCTTC. Protein: CASSPPRQETLLYGYTF.

The chain combines TRBV6-1 with TRBJ2-7, with D perhaps matching TRBD1 (5 bases). This CDR3 has 14 residues. V lost 0 bases to trimming and J lost 5 bases, with 11 bases between them. Germline values: CDR1 MNHNS, CDR2 SASEGT. This chain's CDR3 is CASSEASGYNEQYF. CDR3 DNA: TGTGCCAGCAGTGAAGCGTCAGGGTACAACGAGCAGTACTTC.

Comment on this clone: Other DNA sequences in this specimen translate into the identical CDR3. The V gene is TRBV12-3 or TRBV12-4, the J gene TRBJ1-1; D gene unclear. The V and J ends lost 1 base and 3 bases respectively, with 6 bases between them. CDR3 length: 13 residues. DNA of the CDR3: TGTGCCAGCAGTTTAGTCCAGGACACTGAAGCTTTCTTT. This gives the protein CASSLVQDTEAFF.

The J gene is TRBJ2-3, the V gene TRBV18, with no clear D. The CDR3 totals 13 residues. V was pared by 5 bases and J by 5 bases, with 11 bases between. Germline assignment: CDR1 KGHSH and CDR2 LQKENI. The CDR3 DNA reads TGTGCCAGCTCATATAAAAGAGGAGATACGCAGTATTTT. The encoded protein is CASSYKRGDTQYF.

About this clone itself: At the DNA level, this CDR3 is encoded by other sequences in the same sample as well. The V and J genes are TRBV11-3 and TRBJ2-3, with 7 nucleotides matching TRBD2. J gave up 3 bases and V 5 bases, and 5 bases lay outside the gene matches. The length of the CDR3 is 14 residues. CDR1 SGHNT and CDR2 YENEEA come from the germline V gene. CDR3 DNA: TGTGCCAGCAGCCCCGGGCGGGGGACAGATACGCAGTATTTT. As protein: CASSPGRGTDTQYF.

The chain uses TRBV6-4 and TRBJ1-2; no definite D call. CDR1 and CDR2 (germline): MRHNA, SNTAGT. Trimming cost V 0 bases and J 3 bases, with 11 bases left between them. The CDR3 spans 15 residues. CDR3 in amino acids: CASSDSRGRHYGYTF. DNA of the CDR3: TGTGCCAGCAGTGACTCTCGAGGGAGGCACTATGGCTACACCTTC.

This clone has a single count. Other DNA sequences within the sample encode an identical CDR3. The V and J genes are TRBV5-1 and TRBJ2-1; weak D call: TRBD2 (7 bases). Germline V CDR1 and CDR2: SGHRS, YFSETQ. CDR3 size: 14 residues. V was trimmed by 0 bases and J by 6 bases, leaving 10 bases between them. The CDR3 nucleotides are TGCGCCAGCAGCTTGGCGGGGGGCATCAATGAGCAGTTCTTC. Protein product: CASSLAGGINEQFF.

V gene TRBV10-3 combines with J gene TRBJ1-2, with a weak D call TRBD1 (5 bases). Trimming pared 7 bases from V and 5 bases from J, leaving 8 bases between. CDR3 length: 11 residues. CDR1 is ENHRY and CDR2 is SYGVKD in the germline V gene. The CDR3 coding sequence is TGTGCCATCATGCAGGGTTATGGCTACACCTTC. The encoded protein is CAIMQGYGYTF.

This clone was observed once. The chain links TRBV6-4 to TRBJ1-2; D perhaps matches TRBD1 (6 bases). The CDR3 spans 13 residues. Germline CDR1 reads MRHNA; CDR2 reads SNTAGT. The V and J ends lost 4 bases and 6 bases respectively, with 12 bases between them. The CDR3 DNA is TGTGCCAGCAGTGGATACGGGGGCAATGGCTACACCTTC. This sequence encodes CASSGYGGNGYTF.

V usage is TRBV27 and J usage is TRBJ1-1; no reliable D call. V was pared by 3 bases and J by 1 base, with 6 bases between. CDR1 and CDR2 (germline): MNHEY, SMNVEV (reference sequence). The CDR3 runs 13 residues. The CDR3 bases are TGTGCCAGCAGTTTCGCCCCGAACACTGAAGCTTTCTTT. It translates to CASSFAPNTEAFF.

V gene TRBV4-1 combines with J gene TRBJ2-1; D call uncertain. Trimming stripped 1 base from V and 6 bases from J, with 10 bases between. Germline values: CDR1 MGHRA, CDR2 YSYEKL. The CDR3 runs 14 residues. The CDR3 DNA sequence: TGCGCCAGCAGCCAAGGTCCTGGTGGCAATGAGCAGTTCTTC. Translating gives CASSQGPGGNEQFF.

J is TRBJ1-6 and V is TRBV7-9; unclear D gene. Trimming left V 5 bases short and J 9 bases short, with 20 bases between. This CDR3 has 16 amino acids. CDR1 and CDR2 (germline): SEHNR, FQNEAQ (reference sequence). Written as DNA, the CDR3 is TGTGCCAGCAGCCCCGAGGCGGGGATTGGTATTTCACCCCTCCACTTT. This translates into CASSPEAGIGISPLHF.

The J gene is TRBJ2-6, the V gene TRBV6-5; the D gene is possibly TRBD1 (6 bases). Deletions cut 6 bases from V and 0 bases from J, with 9 bases between. Germline CDR1 reads MNHEY; CDR2 reads SVGAGI. The CDR3 totals 15 residues. The CDR3 region has the DNA TGTGCCAGCAGCGGACAGAGCTCTGGGGCCAACGTCCTGACTTTC. Amino acids: CASSGQSSGANVLTF.

The chain uses TRBV16 and TRBJ2-1, with D unresolved. Trimming removed 3 bases at V and 4 bases at J, with 7 bases between. This CDR3 is 13 amino acids long. Germline V gene lookup returns CDR1 KGHSY and CDR2 FQNENV. The DNA of the CDR3 is TGTGCCAGCAGCCAGGCCCTTTACAATGAGCAGTTCTTC. It is translated as CASSQALYNEQFF.